This T cell receptor beta chain derives from a study of CXCR3-negative and CXCR3-positive naive CD8 T cells (dated by TCRdb to between 2018 and 2020). Background for the entire study: Roughly 150 million TRB reads were obtained in total, roughly 1.5 +/- 0.3 million reads per library. For the TRBV-TRBJ cluster analysis, the naive subsets came from 5 or 6 donors, while the memory cells came from 3 donors. Diversity and physicochemical repertoire analyses covered eleven to twelve donors pooled from two independent experiments. Overall results and qualifications from the work: CXCR3 expression partially decreased after cryopreservation, so most assays used freshly isolated PBMCs. TRB CDR3s from CXCR3-positive naive cells showed higher hydrophobicity (lower Kidera factor 4), lower energy, and higher strength and volume indices than CXCR3-negative naive cells. Repertoire diversity was comparably high in both naive subsets but much lower in memory CD8+ T cells. Because surface CD5, which is linked to self-reactivity in mice, was comparable between the naive subsets, TCR interaction strength was also inferred from the physicochemical properties of TRB CDR3s. Naive CXCR3-negative and CXCR3-positive cells from the same donor showed similar TRBV-TRBJ usage, whereas memory cells showed distinct patterns.

For each CD8+ T cell subset, flow sorting was done in triplicate, and 300,000 or so cells per subset went directly into RLT lysis buffer. To exclude memory contaminants, naive CD8+ T cells were stringently defined as CD45RO-CCR7+CD27+CD95-. Using standard density gradient centrifugation, peripheral blood mononuclear cells were isolated from buffy coats. Naive CXCR3-negative and CXCR3-positive CD8+ T cells were flow-sorted on a FACSAria III. An RNeasy Mini Kit was used to extract total RNA from the sorted cells. These reads were obtained on a NextSeq 550. The Human TCR Profiling Kit (MiLaboratory) was used to make UMI-labeled 5' RACE TRB cDNA libraries. cDNA synthesis used the entire amount of extracted RNA, and PCR amplification then used the entire amount of cDNA produced. The libraries were made side by side, with each library going through the same number of PCR cycles. The authors' pipeline ran thus. About 53,000 +/- 10,000 unique UMI-labeled TRB cDNA molecules per library were extracted with MIGEC and MiXCR, with at least two reads per UMI required. An average of roughly 40,000 +/- 10,000 functional in-frame TRB CDR3 nucleotide clonotypes without stop codons was found per library. After each sample was downsampled to 5000 UMI-labeled TRB molecules, VDJtools was used to calculate diversity metrics such as normalized Shannon-Wiener and Chao1. Clonotype-size-weighted physicochemical properties of the central five CDR3 residues (interaction energy, strength, volume and Kidera factor 4) were computed in VDJtools. TCRdb reprocessed the reads and lists each CDR3 protein sequence as a single entry, with no DNA. The V and J calls, along with clone size, are taken from TCRdb and not from the paper's own processing. The table for this sample records over 100,000 distinct CDR3 sequences. The ten most abundant clones make up about 0.48% of the sample.

On this clonotype itself: The antigen this receptor binds is unknown.

Measured from the cysteine to the phenylalanine, the CDR3 is 13 residues long. The entry carries no DNA sequence. The germline V gene (reference sequence) specifies DFQATT as CDR1 and SNEGSKA as CDR2. The chain is encoded by TRBV20-1 joined to TRBJ2-1; TCRdb's D gene call, TRBD2, goes unchecked for lack of DNA. The TCR sequence derives from a human donor in good health. Some clones in this sample may be carry-over from other donors' samples. The specimen was naive CXCR3- CD8+ T cells from blood. Read against the paper, the sample's cell subset or site label means: CD45RO-CCR7+CD27+CD95- naive CD8+ T cells lacking CXCR3 (TNR3-). CDR3 region: CSASSGDYNEQFF.